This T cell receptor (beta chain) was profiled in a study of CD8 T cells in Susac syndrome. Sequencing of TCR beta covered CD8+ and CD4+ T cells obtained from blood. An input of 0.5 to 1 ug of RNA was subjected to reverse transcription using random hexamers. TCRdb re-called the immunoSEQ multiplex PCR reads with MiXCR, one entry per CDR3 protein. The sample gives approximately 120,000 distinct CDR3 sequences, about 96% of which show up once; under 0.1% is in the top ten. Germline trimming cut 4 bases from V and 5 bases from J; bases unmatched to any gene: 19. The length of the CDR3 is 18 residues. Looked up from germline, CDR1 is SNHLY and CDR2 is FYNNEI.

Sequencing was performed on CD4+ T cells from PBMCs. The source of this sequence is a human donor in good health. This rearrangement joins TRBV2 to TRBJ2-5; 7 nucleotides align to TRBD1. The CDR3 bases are TGTGCCAGCAGTGTAGGACCACAGGGGCTTATGGTCGCGGAGACCCAGTACTTC. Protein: CASSVGPQGLMVAETQYF. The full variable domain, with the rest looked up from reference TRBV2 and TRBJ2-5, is EPEVTQTPSHQVTQMGQEVILRCVPISNHLYFYWYRQILGQKVEFLVSFYNNEISEKSEIFDDQFSVERPDGSNFTLKIRSTKLEDSAMYFCASSVGPQGLMVAETQYFGPGTRLLVL.